The 4 T cell receptor beta chains below all came from one sample that was sequenced in a study of PD-L1 blockade in urothelial cancer. Produced via immunoSEQ multiplex PCR; TCRdb's table is partial and in-frame only. The table includes more than 35,000 clones, 82% detected once. This sample comprised PBMCs, obtained around atezolizumab (anti-PD-L1) treatment. Receptors were obtained from a man in his 70s with urothelial cancer.

This rearrangement joins TRBV30 to TRBJ1-3, with 10 bases aligning to TRBD1. The J segment lost 0 bases and the V segment lost 0 bases, leaving 11 bases of the junction unmatched. Germline V lookup: CDR1 GTSNPN, CDR2 SVGIG (reference sequence). There are 19 residues in the CDR3. The chain's CDR3 is CAWSVRGQGPFLSGNTIYF. DNA for the CDR3: TGTGCCTGGAGTGTAAGGGGACAGGGGCCATTCCTCTCTGGAAACACCATATATTTT.

This chain's CDR3 is CASSPPGVLYEQYF. In nucleotides, the CDR3 is TGCGCCAGCAGCCCCCCTGGAGTTCTCTACGAGCAGTACTTC. The chain links TRBV4-1 to TRBJ2-7, with D hard to call. This CDR3 has 14 residues. The V end lost 4 bases, the J end lost 3 bases, and 13 bases lay between the germline ends. The germline gives CDR1 MGHRA, CDR2 YSYEKL.

This chain uses TRBV5-8 with TRBJ1-1; no reliable D call. Trimming pared 1 base from V and 4 bases from J, leaving 8 bases between. The CDR3 extends over 13 amino acids. Germline assignment: CDR1 SGHTS and CDR2 YDEGEE. As DNA, the CDR3 is TGTGCCAGCAGCTTGATGCCAGGCACTGAAGCTTTCTTT. Translated: CASSLMPGTEAFF. The full variable domain, in which reference TRBV5-8 and TRBJ1-1 provide the parts outside the CDR3, is EAGVTQSPTHLIKTRGQQATLRCSPISGHTSVYWYQQALGLGLQFLLWYDEGEERNRGNFPPRFSGRQFPNYSSELNVNALELEDSALYLCASSLMPGTEAFFGQGTRLTVV.

This clone was found a few times. The rearrangement joins TRBV27 to TRBJ2-7; a possible D gene is TRBD2 (6 bases). V was cut by 0 bases and J by 6 bases, with 15 bases left in between. This CDR3 is built from 15 residues. Germline loops: CDR1 MNHEY, CDR2 SMNVEV (reference sequence). This chain's CDR3 is CASSLSYGGELEQYF. DNA for the CDR3: TGTGCCAGCAGTTTATCGTATGGAGGGGAGCTCGAGCAGTACTTC.